The 32 T cell receptor beta chains given below trace back to one sample, sequenced in a study of cytomegalovirus exposure and HLA in healthy donors. The PCR employed 60 Vbeta primers together with 13 Jbeta primers. Some clones are missing from TCRdb's copy, which holds only in-frame ones; the method was immunoSEQ multiplex PCR. The data show fewer than 250,000 clones, about 77% seen once. Sequencing used PBMCs. All receptors come from a woman younger than 45 in good health and CMV-seropositive.

In its sample, this clone was seen a few times. The chain employs TRBV6-1 and TRBJ2-7, with D perhaps matching TRBD1 (6 bases). Germline loops: CDR1 MNHNS, CDR2 SASEGT. The CDR3 has 16 amino acids. Trimming left V 1 base short and J 5 bases short, with 18 bases between. The chain's CDR3 is CASSEDGSQGLDEQYF. The CDR3 coding sequence is TGTGCCAGCAGTGAAGATGGGTCCCAGGGGTTAGACGAGCAGTACTTC.

The chain uses TRBV4-3 and TRBJ2-1; 8 bases line up with TRBD2. The trim removed 9 bases at V and 6 bases at J, leaving 7 bases unmatched. Germline V gene data show CDR1 as LGHNA and CDR2 as YSLEER. The CDR3 length is 13 residues. For the CDR3, the DNA is TGCGCCAGAGGGGGACTAGTGGGCAATGAGCAGTTCTTC. This codes for CARGGLVGNEQFF.

The rearrangement uses TRBV7-2 and TRBJ2-6, with TRBD2 matching over 11 bases. CDR1 and CDR2 (germline): SGHTA, FQGNSA. With V trimmed by 4 bases and J by 0 bases, 8 bases remained unmatched. The CDR3 consists of 19 residues. This chain's CDR3 is CASSSLLAGGLSGANVLTF. The CDR3 coding sequence is TGTGCCAGCAGCTCACTCCTAGCGGGAGGACTCTCTGGGGCCAACGTCCTGACTTTC.

The chain is built from TRBV11-2 and TRBJ1-2; tentatively, D is TRBD1 (6 bases). Trimming cost V 5 bases and J 3 bases, with 13 bases left between them. CDR1 is SGHAT and CDR2 is FQNNGV in the germline V gene. The CDR3 extends over 14 amino acids. The DNA for the CDR3 is TGTGCCAGCAGCAAAAGGGAGGGGGACTATGGCTACACCTTC. This sequence encodes CASSKREGDYGYTF.

This clone was seen a few times. CDR3 sequence: CASSLRLSYNSPLHF. The CDR3, as DNA: TGTGCCAGCAGCTTAAGACTCTCCTATAATTCACCCCTCCACTTT. This chain uses TRBV7-2 with TRBJ1-6; no reliable D call. Trimming left V 2 bases short and J 0 bases short, with 5 bases between. The CDR3 consists of 15 residues. In germline, CDR1 is SGHTA, CDR2 FQGNSA.

This CDR3 is CAISEPDRGNTIYF. CDR3 DNA: TGTGCCATCAGTGAACCGGACAGGGGTAACACCATATATTTT. The V gene is TRBV10-3, the J gene TRBJ1-3, with 9 bases lining up with TRBD1. V lost 3 bases and J lost 7; bases outside the gene matches: 4. Germline V gives CDR1 ENHRY, CDR2 SYGVKD. The CDR3 length is 14 residues.

The J gene is TRBJ1-2, the V gene TRBV27; D remains ambiguous. Germline V gives CDR1 MNHEY, CDR2 SMNVEV (reference sequence). The CDR3 spans 14 residues. V lost 3 bases, J lost 6 bases, and 14 bases lay in between. CDR3 protein: CASSLVWAIDGYTF. CDR3 nucleotide sequence: TGTGCCAGCAGTTTGGTGTGGGCTATCGATGGCTACACCTTC.

V gene TRBV10-1 combines with J gene TRBJ2-3; 9 nucleotides align to TRBD2. Germline V lookup: CDR1 WNHNN, CDR2 SYGVQD (reference sequence). V dropped 7 bases and J dropped 6; count of bases not matched to a gene: 8. The CDR3 has 14 residues. CDR3 amino acids: CASMNSGRTDTQYF. CDR3 DNA sequence: TGCGCCAGCATGAACAGCGGGAGGACCGATACGCAGTATTTT.

A few counts support this clone. This chain joins TRBV6-5 and TRBJ1-1; 7 nucleotides align to TRBD1. The trim removed 6 bases at V and 0 bases at J, leaving 4 bases unmatched. The CDR3 is made up of 14 amino acids. Germline V gene sequence: CDR1 MNHEY, CDR2 SVGAGI. The CDR3 coding sequence is TGTGCCAGCAGAGGGACAGCCATGAACACTGAAGCTTTCTTT. It codes for CASRGTAMNTEAFF.

The gene calls are TRBV7-9 and TRBJ2-1; 9 positions match TRBD1. CDR1 and CDR2 from the germline V gene are SEHNR and FQNEAQ (reference sequence). With V trimmed by 5 bases and J by 8 bases, 16 bases remained unmatched. The CDR3 has 17 residues. Here the CDR3 DNA reads TGTGCCAGCAGCGGTCGACTTGGGGGACAGGGTTTTGATGAGCAGTTCTTC. Translating it yields CASSGRLGGQGFDEQFF. The entire variable domain, with the rest obtained from reference TRBV7-9 and TRBJ2-1, is as follows: DTGVSQNPRHKITKRGQNVTFRCDPISEHNRLYWYRQTLGQGPEFLTYFQNEAQLEKSRLLSDRFSAERPKGSFSTLEIQRTEQGDSAMYLCASSGRLGGQGFDEQFFGPGTRLTVL.

This rearrangement joins TRBV2 to TRBJ1-2; D ambiguous. The V and J ends lost 6 bases and 8 bases respectively, with 10 bases between them. CDR1 is SNHLY and CDR2 is FYNNEI in the germline V gene. This CDR3 is 11 amino acids long. CDR3 residues: CASRVLRGYTF. In DNA form, the CDR3 reads TGTGCCAGCAGGGTTCTGCGCGGCTACACCTTC. Full variable domain (remainder filled in from reference TRBV2 and TRBJ1-2): EPEVTQTPSHQVTQMGQEVILRCVPISNHLYFYWYRQILGQKVEFLVSFYNNEISEKSEIFDDQFSVERPDGSNFTLKIRSTKLEDSAMYFCASRVLRGYTFGSGTRLTVV.

The gene calls are TRBV30 and TRBJ2-5, with D possibly TRBD2 on 6 matching bases. The CDR3 has 14 amino acids. V was trimmed by 1 base and J by 14 bases, leaving 23 bases between them. In germline, CDR1 is GTSNPN, CDR2 SVGIG (reference sequence). The CDR3 loop is CAWSEVGGIELQYF. The CDR3 DNA follows: TGTGCCTGGAGTGAGGTGGGGGGTATTGAGTTACAATACTTC. Full variable domain (outside the CDR3, taken from reference TRBV30 and TRBJ2-5): SQTIHQWPATLVQPVGSPLSLECTVEGTSNPNLYWYRQAAGRGLQLLFYSVGIGQISSEVPQNLSASRPQDRQFILSSKKLLLSDSGFYLCAWSEVGGIELQYFGPGTRLLVL.

This clone was seen a handful of times. The chain joins TRBV19 to TRBJ1-3; D is perhaps TRBD1 (5 bases). Trimming took off 4 bases at V and 2 bases at J, with 18 bases between the two ends. The CDR3 spans 17 residues. Per germline, CDR1 LNHDA and CDR2 SQIVND (reference sequence). The CDR3 sequence: CASSTLLPSGTGNTIYF. The CDR3 nucleotides are TGTGCCAGTAGTACCCTTCTACCGTCAGGGACTGGAAACACCATATATTTT.

V gene TRBV7-9 combines with J gene TRBJ1-3, with D unclear. With 4 bases removed from V and 9 bases from J, the gap between germline ends came to 16 bases. The CDR3 loop spans 14 amino acids. Germline V lookup: CDR1 SEHNR, CDR2 FQNEAQ (reference sequence). DNA for the CDR3: TGTGCCAGCAGCTCCGGAGGCAACTTCGGCACCATATATTTT. Amino acids: CASSSGGNFGTIYF.

This clone was observed a few times. The chain links TRBV10-3 to TRBJ2-3; TRBD2 matches at 13 bases. CDR1 and CDR2 from the germline V gene are ENHRY and SYGVKD. This CDR3 is 19 amino acids long. V lost 3 bases to trimming and J lost 2 bases; unmatched junction nucleotides: 11. The chain's CDR3 is CAISEGTSGGATYTDTQYF. CDR3 DNA: TGTGCCATCAGTGAAGGAACTAGCGGGGGGGCTACTTACACAGATACGCAGTATTTT.

In its sample, this clone was seen once. The chain carries TRBV28 and TRBJ2-7, with a possible D match to TRBD1 (6 bases). Germline assignment: CDR1 MDHEN and CDR2 SYDVKM. V shed 3 bases and J shed 7 bases, with 13 bases lying between them. The CDR3 has 13 residues. The CDR3 nucleotides read TGTGCCAGCAGTTTCGGGGCAGGGGATGAGCAGTACTTC. Its protein is CASSFGAGDEQYF.

This chain connects TRBV7-8 to TRBJ1-2; a weak D match, TRBD1 (5 bases). The length of the CDR3 is 16 residues. CDR1 and CDR2 (germline): SGHVS, FQNEAQ. Between the trimmed V and J ends, which lost 5 bases and 7 bases, there was a span of 23 bases. This chain's CDR3 is CASSPMTGRQTSGYTF. CDR3 DNA sequence: TGTGCCAGCAGCCCAATGACGGGACGGCAGACTAGTGGCTACACCTTC.

This clone showed up just once. This chain joins TRBV19 and TRBJ1-4, with TRBD1 matching 7 bases. In germline, CDR1 is LNHDA, CDR2 SQIVND (reference sequence). This CDR3 is built from 14 residues. The V and J ends lost 7 bases and 4 bases, in that order; junction bases with no gene match: 6. CDR3 loop: CASNLGQFNEKLFF. The CDR3 DNA sequence: TGTGCCAGTAATCTGGGACAGTTTAATGAAAAACTGTTTTTT.

The chain joins TRBV19 to TRBJ1-1, with D unresolved. The germline V gene has CDR1 LNHDA and CDR2 SQIVND (reference sequence). This CDR3 spans 14 amino acids. V dropped 4 bases and J dropped 1 base, with 10 bases sitting between them. The CDR3 coding sequence is TGTGCCAGTAGTACAGCTAGGCCGAACACTGAAGCTTTCTTT. This sequence encodes CASSTARPNTEAFF.

V usage is TRBV11-1 and J usage is TRBJ2-5; D might be TRBD2 (5 bases). V gave up 5 bases and J gave up 3 bases, with 13 bases separating them. The CDR3 spans 14 residues. Germline values: CDR1 SGHAT, CDR2 FQDESV (reference sequence). The DNA for the CDR3 is TGTGCCAGCAGCCTGGAGGTGGCAAAAGAGACCCAGTACTTC. It codes for CASSLEVAKETQYF.

This chain connects TRBV5-1 to TRBJ2-7, with 9 bases aligning to TRBD2. The germline V gene has CDR1 SGHRS and CDR2 YFSETQ. The junction had 3 bases not matched to a gene; V was cut back by 6 bases and J by 5 bases. This CDR3 has 12 residues. The CDR3 is CASTAGGNEQYF. CDR3 in DNA: TGCGCCAGCACCGCGGGGGGGAACGAGCAGTACTTC.

This clone was seen only a few times. J is TRBJ2-5 and V is TRBV7-2; 8 bases fit TRBD1. With 5 bases clipped from V and 2 bases from J, the junction kept 10 bases outside the gene matches. This CDR3 contains 16 residues. Germline V gene lookup returns CDR1 SGHTA and CDR2 FQGNSA. The CDR3 DNA reads TGTGCCAGCAGCCCCCAGACAGGGGTAGGGCAAGAGACCCAGTACTTC. Translating gives CASSPQTGVGQETQYF.

This clone was seen at least ten times. The chain uses TRBV28 and TRBJ1-1; D ambiguous. Germline loops: CDR1 MDHEN, CDR2 SYDVKM. V was shortened by 8 bases and J by 5 bases, with 15 bases between the two germline ends. The CDR3 runs to 13 residues. CDR3 loop: CASLSGWRTEAFF. The DNA of the CDR3 is TGTGCCAGCCTTTCGGGGTGGAGAACTGAAGCTTTCTTT.

The table lists this clone with a count of one. V is TRBV7-8 and J is TRBJ2-7, with 8 bases identical to TRBD2. The CDR3 contains 15 residues. Germline V lookup: CDR1 SGHVS, CDR2 FQNEAQ. Trimming cost V 5 bases and J 1 base; bases outside gene matches: 7. The CDR3 bases are TGTGCCAGCAGCACCGGGGGGGCGGGTTCCTACGAGCAGTACTTC. This encodes CASSTGGAGSYEQYF.

This clone was detected a few times. J is TRBJ2-7 and V is TRBV28; D remains ambiguous. With 6 bases removed from V and 7 bases from J, the gap between germline ends came to 10 bases. Germline lookup yields CDR1 MDHEN and CDR2 SYDVKM. CDR3 length: 11 residues. The CDR3 loop is CASSSLREQYF. The CDR3 DNA reads TGTGCCAGCAGCTCTCTGCGGGAGCAGTACTTC.

The rearrangement joins TRBV9 to TRBJ2-3, with a weak D call TRBD2 (6 bases). The length of the CDR3 is 16 residues. CDR1 is SGDLS and CDR2 is YYNGEE in the germline V gene. V dropped 4 bases and J dropped 0 bases, with 15 bases sitting between them. This chain's CDR3 is CASSPRESGSTDTQYF. The CDR3 coding sequence is TGTGCCAGCAGCCCCCGGGAGAGCGGAAGCACAGATACGCAGTATTTT.

The V gene is TRBV19, the J gene TRBJ2-3; a possible D gene is TRBD1 (6 bases). Germline CDR1 LNHDA, CDR2 SQIVND (reference sequence). The CDR3 totals 15 residues. V was pared by 4 bases and J by 2 bases, with 13 bases between. The CDR3 reads CASSRAGQYTDTQYF. The CDR3, as DNA: TGTGCCAGTAGTAGAGCCGGACAGTACACAGATACGCAGTATTTT.

This clone was found a few times. V usage is TRBV4-2 and J usage is TRBJ2-7, with D unclear. In germline, CDR1 is LGHNA, CDR2 YNFKEQ. This CDR3 region has 15 residues. V was cut by 4 bases and J by 0 bases, with 13 bases left in between. The CDR3 spells CASSRDPSSSYEQYF. The CDR3 coding sequence is TGTGCCAGCAGCCGAGATCCATCTAGCTCCTACGAGCAGTACTTC.

The V and J genes are TRBV5-1 and TRBJ1-1; the D is unclear. Between the trimmed V and J ends, which lost 1 base and 7 bases, there was a span of 8 bases. CDR1 and CDR2 (germline): SGHRS, YFSETQ. The CDR3 covers 12 residues. CDR3 amino acids: CASSLPGSEAFF. The CDR3 bases are TGCGCCAGCAGCTTGCCCGGGAGTGAAGCTTTCTTT.

The chain links TRBV25-1 to TRBJ2-5, with 8 bases identical to TRBD1. V shed 5 bases, J shed 5 bases, and the junction held 13 bases outside the gene matches. CDR1 and CDR2 from the germline V gene are MGHDK and SYGVNS. CDR3 length equals 16 residues. The chain's CDR3 is CASSKPTGQAGETQYF. The CDR3 nucleotides read TGTGCCAGCAGTAAACCTACGGGACAGGCTGGGGAGACCCAGTACTTC.

This clone is a singleton in its sample. The gene calls are TRBV7-9 and TRBJ2-2, with 9 bases identical to TRBD2. The CDR3 is made up of 15 amino acids. Germline V gene lookup returns CDR1 SEHNR and CDR2 FQNEAQ (reference sequence). V shed 8 bases and J 5 bases; nucleotides not matched to a gene: 9. Here the CDR3 reads CASRLSGSKTGELFF. The CDR3 DNA reads TGTGCCAGCCGTCTTAGCGGGAGTAAGACCGGGGAGCTGTTTTTT.

The V and J genes are TRBV5-1 and TRBJ2-7, with TRBD1 as a possible D gene (5 bases). CDR1 is SGHRS and CDR2 is YFSETQ in the germline V gene. This CDR3 has 15 residues. V lost 3 bases to trimming and J lost 3 bases, with 16 bases between them. The CDR3 nucleotides are TGCGCCAGCAGCTGGGGCGAGACAGCAGGCTACGAGCAGTACTTC. This codes for CASSWGETAGYEQYF.